The rows below give T cell receptor beta chains drawn from one sample of a study of T-cell memory formation after mild COVID-19. TCRdb redid the calling of the 5' RACE reads with MiXCR, one entry per CDR3 protein. The table records 100,000 or so distinct CDR3 sequences, around 10% of them present only once. The sample taken for sequencing was PBMCs or a T cell subset sorted from them (not recorded which). Receptor source: a man aged 18 to 30 who had mild COVID-19 (a few samples of this study predate the infection). Cell type and time point are not known. The CDR3 runs from the conserved cysteine through the conserved F or W. The D gene is left open where the match is weak. Size values are once, few and many counts, or a class for expanded clones, and some rows have none.

CSVGRMNTEAFF	TGCAGCGTTGGCCGGATGAACACTGAAGCTTTCTTT	-	few	TRBV29-1	TRBJ1-1
CASSAQKRAQETQYF	TGTGCCAGCAGTGCCCAGAAGCGGGCACAAGAGACCCAGTACTTC	-	many	TRBV12-3/TRBV12-4	TRBJ2-5
CASLGPDNYGYTF	TGTGCCAGCCTAGGCCCTGATAACTATGGCTACACCTTC	-	-	TRBV27	TRBJ1-2
CSAIGGDSYNEQFF	TGCAGTGCTATCGGGGGGGACTCCTACAATGAGCAGTTCTTC	TRBD2	-	TRBV20-1	TRBJ2-1
CASGTAGGPPEQYF	TGTGCCAGCGGAACAGCGGGGGGGCCACCCGAGCAGTACTTC	TRBD2	-	TRBV7-2	TRBJ2-7
CASSQGTVFGEQYF	TGTGCCAGCAGCCAGGGGACAGTTTTCGGCGAGCAGTACTTC	TRBD1	-	TRBV7-6	TRBJ2-7
CASSQDGAGTGITGELFF	TGCGCCAGCAGCCAAGACGGGGCTGGGACAGGGATCACCGGGGAGCTGTTTTTT	TRBD1	few	TRBV4-3	TRBJ2-2
CASEWGSSYNEQFF	TGTGCCAGCGAATGGGGATCCAGCTACAATGAGCAGTTCTTC	-	many	TRBV6-2/TRBV6-3	TRBJ2-1
CASSGNTGPYNEQFF	TGCGCCAGCAGCGGGAACACAGGACCCTACAATGAGCAGTTCTTC	-	-	TRBV5-1	TRBJ2-1
CASSFSGLALETQYF	TGTGCCAGCAGCTTCTCGGGACTAGCGCTAGAGACCCAGTACTTC	TRBD2	few	TRBV7-3	TRBJ2-5
CASSISGGSYNEQFF	TGTGCCAGCAGCATCTCCGGGGGGTCGTACAATGAGCAGTTCTTC	TRBD2	few	TRBV6-2/TRBV6-3	TRBJ2-1
CASSYLEGGAEAFF	TGTGCCAGCAGTTACTTAGAGGGAGGAGCTGAAGCTTTCTTT	-	many	TRBV6-5	TRBJ1-1
CASSPFLAESASENTQYF	TGTGCCAGCTCACCCTTCCTAGCGGAAAGTGCCTCTGAGAATACGCAGTATTTT	TRBD2	-	TRBV18	TRBJ2-3
CASSSTEQFF	TGTGCCAGCAGCTCGACCGAGCAGTTCTTC	-	few	TRBV7-8	TRBJ2-1
CASSPFFAGTSGNTIYF	TGTGCCAGCAGCCCCTTTTTCGCAGGGACCTCTGGAAACACTATATATTTT	-	-	TRBV14	TRBJ1-3
CASSYSTGVGQPQHF	TGTGCCAGCAGTTACTCGACGGGCGTAGGTCAGCCCCAGCATTTT	-	-	TRBV6-2/TRBV6-3	TRBJ1-5
CSVAWMNTEAFF	TGCAGCGTTGCATGGATGAACACTGAAGCTTTCTTT	-	-	TRBV29-1	TRBJ1-1
CASSVSGGDTDTQYF	TGTGCCAGCAGCGTTAGCGGGGGGGACACAGATACGCAGTATTTT	TRBD2	-	TRBV9	TRBJ2-3
CASSYMISSYEQYF	TGTGCCAGCAGTTACATGATAAGTTCCTACGAGCAGTACTTC	-	few	TRBV6-5	TRBJ2-7
CASSKGGGYEQYF	TGCGCCAGCAGCAAGGGCGGGGGCTACGAGCAGTACTTC	TRBD2	-	TRBV5-1	TRBJ2-7
CASSGGDTSWTEAFF	TGTGCCAGTAGTGGTGGGGACACCTCTTGGACTGAAGCTTTCTTT	-	-	TRBV19	TRBJ1-1
CASSLGSSRTYEQYF	TGTGCCAGCAGCTTAGGATCGAGCAGGACTTACGAGCAGTACTTC	-	-	TRBV7-9	TRBJ2-7
CASSQDSSGTQPQHF	TGCGCCAGCAGCCAGGATAGCTCGGGAACTCAGCCCCAGCATTTT	-	many	TRBV4-3	TRBJ1-5
CASSYSEIYEQFF	TGTGCCAGCAGTTACTCCGAGATATATGAGCAGTTCTTC	-	few	TRBV6-2/TRBV6-3	TRBJ2-1
CASSLAIRGNGGTQYF	TGTGCCAGCAGCTTAGCAATCCGGGGAAATGGGGGTACGCAGTATTTT	-	-	TRBV11-2	TRBJ2-3
CASSLGGLAGGSYNEQFF	TGTGCCAGCAGCTTAGGTGGACTAGCGGGGGGTTCCTACAATGAGCAGTTCTTC	TRBD2	many	TRBV7-2	TRBJ2-1
CASSDRVAEAFF	TGTGCCAGCAGCGACAGGGTTGCTGAAGCTTTCTTT	TRBD1	-	TRBV3-1	TRBJ1-1
CASRSLEGVGTEAFF	TGTGCCAGTCGGTCCCTCGAGGGGGTAGGCACTGAAGCTTTCTTT	-	-	TRBV19	TRBJ1-1
CASSTHIDEQFF	TGTGCCAGCAGCACGCATATCGATGAGCAGTTCTTC	-	few	TRBV7-8	TRBJ2-1
CASSFTNEQFF	TGTGCCAGCAGCTTCACTAATGAGCAGTTCTTC	-	many	TRBV7-9	TRBJ2-1
CASNRRTGQGAYEQYF	TGTGCCAGCAACCGAAGAACGGGACAGGGGGCCTACGAGCAGTACTTC	TRBD1	many	TRBV7-2	TRBJ2-7
CASTLGAGDYEQYF	TGTGCCAGTACCCTTGGGGCCGGTGACTACGAGCAGTACTTC	-	few	TRBV19	TRBJ2-7
CASSSRRGGSYNEQFF	TGTGCCAGCAGTTCCCGCAGGGGCGGCTCCTACAATGAGCAGTTCTTC	-	many	TRBV6-2/TRBV6-3	TRBJ2-1
CASSVEGGPEGYTF	TGTGCCAGCAGCGTAGAGGGGGGTCCTGAAGGCTACACCTTC	-	few	TRBV9	TRBJ1-2
CASTGQGPEAFF	TGCGCCAGCACCGGACAGGGGCCTGAAGCTTTCTTT	TRBD1	-	TRBV4-1	TRBJ1-1
CSARDRGADTEAFF	TGCAGTGCTAGAGATCGGGGGGCGGACACTGAAGCTTTCTTT	-	-	TRBV20-1	TRBJ1-1
CSARISGANVLTF	TGCAGTGCTAGAATCTCTGGGGCCAACGTCCTGACTTTC	-	-	TRBV20-1	TRBJ2-6
CASSLDRSSYNSPLHF	TGTGCCAGCAGCTTAGACAGGAGCTCCTATAATTCACCCCTCCACTTT	-	-	TRBV7-6	TRBJ1-6
CASSPKEVMNTEAFF	TGTGCCAGCAGTCCCAAGGAAGTTATGAACACTGAAGCTTTCTTT	-	-	TRBV6-1	TRBJ1-1
CASSPGTSGYNEQFF	TGCGCCAGCAGCCCCGGGACTAGCGGCTACAATGAGCAGTTCTTC	TRBD2	many	TRBV4-3	TRBJ2-1
CSASRRGSYGYTF	TGCAGCGCTTCCCGCCGGGGTAGCTATGGCTACACCTTC	-	-	TRBV29-1	TRBJ1-2
CASTFAGELFF	TGTGCCAGTACCTTCGCCGGGGAGCTGTTTTTT	-	-	TRBV19	TRBJ2-2
CSVVYPPGELFF	TGCAGCGTTGTGTACCCTCCCGGGGAGCTGTTTTTT	-	few	TRBV29-1	TRBJ2-2
CASSLASRVHSDDTQYF	TGTGCCAGCAGCTTGGCCAGTCGTGTACATAGCGATGATACGCAGTATTTT	-	-	TRBV5-6	TRBJ2-3
CASSHGTGLEAFF	TGTGCCAGCAGCCACGGGACAGGCCTTGAAGCTTTCTTT	TRBD1	few	TRBV6-5	TRBJ1-1
CASSSGLAGGTDTQYF	TGTGCCAGCAGCTCGGGACTAGCGGGGGGTACAGATACGCAGTATTTT	TRBD2	few	TRBV7-9	TRBJ2-3